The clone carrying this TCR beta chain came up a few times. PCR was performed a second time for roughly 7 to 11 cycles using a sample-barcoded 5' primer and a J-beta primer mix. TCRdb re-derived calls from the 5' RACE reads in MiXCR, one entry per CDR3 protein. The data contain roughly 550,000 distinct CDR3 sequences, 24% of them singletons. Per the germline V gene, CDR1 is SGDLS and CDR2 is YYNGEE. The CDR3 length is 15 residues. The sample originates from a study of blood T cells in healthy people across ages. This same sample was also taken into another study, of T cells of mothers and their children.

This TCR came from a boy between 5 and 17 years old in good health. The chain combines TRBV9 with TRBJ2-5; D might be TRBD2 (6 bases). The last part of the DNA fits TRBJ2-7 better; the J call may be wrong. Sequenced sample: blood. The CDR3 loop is CASSVGGGRDGEQYF. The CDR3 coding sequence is TGTGCCAGCAGCGTAGGGGGAGGCAGGGATGGCGAGCAGTACTTC.